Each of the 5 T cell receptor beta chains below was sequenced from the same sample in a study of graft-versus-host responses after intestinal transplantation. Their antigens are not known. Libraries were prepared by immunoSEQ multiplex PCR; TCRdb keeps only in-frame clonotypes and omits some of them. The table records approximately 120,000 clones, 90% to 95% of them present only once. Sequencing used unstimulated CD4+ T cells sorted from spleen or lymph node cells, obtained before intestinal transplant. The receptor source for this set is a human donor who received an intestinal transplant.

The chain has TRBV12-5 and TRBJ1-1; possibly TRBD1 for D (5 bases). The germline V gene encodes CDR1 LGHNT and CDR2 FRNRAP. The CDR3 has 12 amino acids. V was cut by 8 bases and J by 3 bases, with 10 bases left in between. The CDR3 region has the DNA TGTGCTAGTTCCTGGGGGGACACTGAAGCTTTCTTT. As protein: CASSWGDTEAFF.

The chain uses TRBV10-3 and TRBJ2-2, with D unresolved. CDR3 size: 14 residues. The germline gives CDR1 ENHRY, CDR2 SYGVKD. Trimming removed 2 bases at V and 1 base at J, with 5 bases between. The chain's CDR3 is CAISEALNTGELFF. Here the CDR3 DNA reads TGTGCCATCAGTGAGGCCCTGAACACCGGGGAGCTGTTTTTT.

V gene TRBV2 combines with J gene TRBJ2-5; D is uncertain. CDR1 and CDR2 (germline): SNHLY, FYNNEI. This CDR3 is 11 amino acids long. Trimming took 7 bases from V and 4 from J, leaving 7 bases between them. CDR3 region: CASTLTETQYF. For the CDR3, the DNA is TGTGCCAGCACACTTACAGAGACCCAGTACTTC.

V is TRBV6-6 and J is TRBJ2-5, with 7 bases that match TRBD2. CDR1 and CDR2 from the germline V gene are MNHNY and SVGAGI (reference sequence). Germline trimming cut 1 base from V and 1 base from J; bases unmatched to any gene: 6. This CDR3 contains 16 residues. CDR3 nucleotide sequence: TGTGCCAGCAGTTACTGGAGTAGCGGGCCCCAAGAGACCCAGTACTTC. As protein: CASSYWSSGPQETQYF.

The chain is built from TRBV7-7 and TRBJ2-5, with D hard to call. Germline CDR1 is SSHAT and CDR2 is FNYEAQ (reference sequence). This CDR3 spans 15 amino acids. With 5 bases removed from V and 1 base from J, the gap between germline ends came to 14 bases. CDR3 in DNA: TGTGCCAGCAGCCTACGGTGGACCGTCCAAGAGACCCAGTACTTC. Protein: CASSLRWTVQETQYF.